The sequence of this TCR beta chain was determined in a study of blood T cell repertoires in COVID-19. Across the study: Acute and convalescent COVID-19 specimens originated in the United States, Italy and Spain. PBMCs, B-cell-depleted T cells, or T cells were the source of the cDNA or gDNA that made up the material.

CDR3 size: 15 residues. Germline CDR1 SGHRS, CDR2 YFSETQ. The V and J ends lost 2 bases and 3 bases, in that order; junction bases with no gene match: 6. In the source study's methods: How many nucleated cells were present was estimated from reference gene primer amplification. TCRdb keeps only in-frame clones here, not all; method: immunoSEQ multiplex PCR. The DNA was the basis for D and trimming; V, J and clone size are from that table. The sample has more than 200,000 clones; approximately 91% are singletons. This clone was seen just once. The rearrangement links TRBV5-1 to TRBJ1-1, with 8 bases matching TRBD1. Sample: peripheral blood. The clonotype was recovered from a human donor in a cohort sampled during active COVID-19. This CDR3 reads CASSLGQGRHTEAFF. Here the CDR3 DNA reads TGCGCCAGCAGCTTAGGACAGGGACGGCACACTGAAGCTTTCTTT.